A single sample gave rise to the 6 T cell receptor beta chains below, sequenced in a study of shared clonotypes between healthy human individuals. The assay was immunoSEQ multiplex PCR, and TCRdb's table has in-frame clones only and misses some. This sample carries about 2.3 million clones, about 90% of them seen once, and the ten largest clones take 0.37%. Material for sequencing was naive CD4+ T cells from PBMCs. Subset specified: CD45RA+ positively selected. The receptors derive from a man aged 18 to 35 in good health. Some clones in this sample may be carry-over from other donors' samples.

The genes are TRBV25-1 and TRBJ1-3, with 7 bases fitting TRBD1. V was clipped by 5 bases and J by 0 bases; unmatched bases: 4. From germline, CDR1 is MGHDK and CDR2 SYGVNS. This CDR3 has 15 amino acids. CDR3 in DNA: TGTGCCAGCAGTTGGGGGACAGTCTCTGGAAACACCATATATTTT. Protein: CASSWGTVSGNTIYF.

The CDR3 spells CASSVAGGATGELFF. CDR3 sequence (DNA): TGTGCCAGCAGCGTAGCGGGGGGCGCGACCGGGGAGCTGTTTTTT. The V gene is TRBV7-3, the J gene TRBJ2-2, with TRBD2 matching over 10 bases. Germline loops: CDR1 SGHTA, CDR2 FQGTGA. Losses at the gene ends were 5 bases for V and 5 bases for J; bases not matched to a gene: 5. This CDR3 is built from 15 residues. The variable domain in full, completed from reference TRBV7-3 and TRBJ2-2, reads GAGVSQTPSNKVTEKGKYVELRCDPISGHTALYWYRQSLGQGPEFLIYFQGTGAADDSGLPNDRFFAVRPEGSVSTLKIQRTERGDSAVYLCASSVAGGATGELFFGEGSRLTVL.

V gene TRBV5-1 combines with J gene TRBJ1-2, with D unresolved. Looked up from germline, CDR1 is SGHRS and CDR2 is YFSETQ. Trimming took off 6 bases at V and 2 bases at J, with 17 bases between the two ends. The CDR3 has 15 residues. CDR3 in DNA: TGCGCCAGCATCGCGGCACCCCCAAGCAACTATGGCTACACCTTC. Its protein is CASIAAPPSNYGYTF. The full variable domain, rest sourced from reference TRBV5-1 and TRBJ1-2, is KAGVTQTPRYLIKTRGQQVTLSCSPISGHRSVSWYQQTPGQGLQFLFEYFSETQRNKGNFPGRFSGRQFSNSRSEMNVSTLELGDSALYLCASIAAPPSNYGYTFGSGTRLTVV.

This chain connects TRBV4-3 to TRBJ2-7, with TRBD2 matching over 11 bases. V shed 6 bases and J 2 bases; nucleotides not matched to a gene: 9. The CDR3 sequence is 16 residues long. The germline gives CDR1 LGHNA, CDR2 YSLEER. This CDR3 is CASSSQLAGATYEQYF. The CDR3 nucleotides read TGCGCCAGCAGTTCGCAACTAGCGGGGGCAACCTACGAGCAGTACTTC.

This clone was detected only once. The sample carries other DNA sequences with the same CDR3. The CDR3 sequence: CASSPGAYEQYF. The CDR3 DNA is TGTGCCAGCAGCCCAGGGGCCTACGAGCAGTACTTC. V gene TRBV6-5 combines with J gene TRBJ2-7; D may be TRBD1 (6 bases). V was cut by 6 bases and J by 2 bases, with 8 bases left in between. Germline V CDR1 and CDR2: MNHEY, SVGAGI. The CDR3 runs to 12 residues.

The chain joins TRBV28 to TRBJ1-5; D gene ambiguous. CDR1 is MDHEN and CDR2 is SYDVKM in the germline V gene. V lost 7 bases, J lost 3 bases, and 10 bases lay in between. The CDR3 is made up of 13 amino acids. CDR3 loop: CASTELPNQPQHF. In nucleotides, the CDR3 is TGTGCCAGCACGGAGCTCCCCAATCAGCCCCAGCATTTT.